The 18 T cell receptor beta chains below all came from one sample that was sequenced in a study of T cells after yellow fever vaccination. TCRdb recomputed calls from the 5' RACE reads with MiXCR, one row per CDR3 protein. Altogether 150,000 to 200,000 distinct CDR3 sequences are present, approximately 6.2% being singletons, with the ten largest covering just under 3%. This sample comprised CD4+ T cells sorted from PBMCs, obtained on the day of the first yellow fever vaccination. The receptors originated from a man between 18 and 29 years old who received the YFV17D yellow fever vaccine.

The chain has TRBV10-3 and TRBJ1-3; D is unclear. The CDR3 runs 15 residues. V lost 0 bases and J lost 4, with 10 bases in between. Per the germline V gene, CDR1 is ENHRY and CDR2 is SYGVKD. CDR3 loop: CAISESTLVGNTIYF. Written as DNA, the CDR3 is TGTGCCATCAGTGAGTCGACGCTCGTAGGAAACACCATATATTTT.

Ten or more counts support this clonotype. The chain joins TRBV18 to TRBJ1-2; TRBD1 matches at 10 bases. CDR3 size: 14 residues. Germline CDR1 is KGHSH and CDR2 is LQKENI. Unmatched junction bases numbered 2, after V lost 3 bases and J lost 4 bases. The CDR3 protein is CASSPWTGGYGYTF. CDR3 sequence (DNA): TGTGCCAGCTCACCTTGGACAGGGGGCTATGGCTACACCTTC.

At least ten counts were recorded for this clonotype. In nucleotides, the CDR3 is TGCAGCGTCGCCGATGGGGTCCTTGGCAATCAGCCCCAGCATTTT. This encodes CSVADGVLGNQPQHF. The V call is TRBV29-1, the J call TRBJ1-5; D not resolved. Trimming took 6 bases from V and 2 from J, leaving 17 bases between them. This CDR3 is built from 15 residues. Per the germline V gene, CDR1 is SQVTM and CDR2 is ANQGSEA. The whole variable domain, remainder taken from reference TRBV29-1 and TRBJ1-5, is SAVISQKPSRDICQRGTSLTIQCQVDSQVTMMFWYRQQPGQSLTLIATANQGSEATYESGFVIDKFPISRPNLTFSTLTVSNMSPEDSSIYLCSVADGVLGNQPQHFGDGTRLSIL.

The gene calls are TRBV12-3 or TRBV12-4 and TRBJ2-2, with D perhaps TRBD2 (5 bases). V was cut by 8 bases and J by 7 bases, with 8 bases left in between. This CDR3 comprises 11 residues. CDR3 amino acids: CASRGLGELFF. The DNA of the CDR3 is TGTGCCAGCCGGGGTCTCGGGGAGCTGTTTTTT.

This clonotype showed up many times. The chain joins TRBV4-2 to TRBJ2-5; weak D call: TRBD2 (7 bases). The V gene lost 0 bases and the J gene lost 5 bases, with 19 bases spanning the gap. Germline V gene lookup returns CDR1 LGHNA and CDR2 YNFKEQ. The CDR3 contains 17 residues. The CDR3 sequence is CASSQDQGGGLDETQYF. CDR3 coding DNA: TGTGCCAGCAGCCAAGATCAGGGCGGGGGCCTTGATGAGACCCAGTACTTC.

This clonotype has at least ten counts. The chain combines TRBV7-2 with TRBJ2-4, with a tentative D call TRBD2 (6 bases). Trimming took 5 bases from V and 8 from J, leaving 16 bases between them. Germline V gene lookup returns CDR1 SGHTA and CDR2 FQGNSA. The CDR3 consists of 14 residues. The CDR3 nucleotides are TGTGCCAGCAGCCGCCTGGGGGGAATAGACATTCAGTACTTC. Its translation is CASSRLGGIDIQYF.

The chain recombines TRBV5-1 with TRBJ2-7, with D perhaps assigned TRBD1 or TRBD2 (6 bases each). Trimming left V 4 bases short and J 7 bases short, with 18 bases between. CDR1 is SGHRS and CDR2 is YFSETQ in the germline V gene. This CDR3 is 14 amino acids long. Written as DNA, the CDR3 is TGCGCCAGCAGCCTGCGTCACAGGGAGGTAGAGCAGTACTTC. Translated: CASSLRHREVEQYF.

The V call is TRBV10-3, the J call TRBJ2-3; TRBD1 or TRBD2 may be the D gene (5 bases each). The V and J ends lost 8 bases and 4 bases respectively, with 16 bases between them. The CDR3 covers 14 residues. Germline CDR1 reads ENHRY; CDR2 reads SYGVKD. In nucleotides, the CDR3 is TGTGCCATCGGGGGATCCGGCAGCCCAGATACGCAGTATTTT. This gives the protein CAIGGSGSPDTQYF.

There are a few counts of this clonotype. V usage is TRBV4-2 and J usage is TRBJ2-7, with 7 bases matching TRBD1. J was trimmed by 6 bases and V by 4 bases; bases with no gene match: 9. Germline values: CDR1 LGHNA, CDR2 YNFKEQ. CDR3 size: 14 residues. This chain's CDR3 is CASSPRQGQGEQYF. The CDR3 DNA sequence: TGTGCCAGCAGCCCAAGACAGGGCCAGGGCGAGCAGTACTTC.

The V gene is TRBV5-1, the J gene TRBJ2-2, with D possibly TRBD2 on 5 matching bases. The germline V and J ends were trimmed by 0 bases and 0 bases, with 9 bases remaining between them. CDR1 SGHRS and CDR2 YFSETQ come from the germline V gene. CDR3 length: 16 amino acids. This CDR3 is CASSLVTTANTGELFF. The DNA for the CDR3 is TGCGCCAGCAGCTTGGTGACTACCGCGAACACCGGGGAGCTGTTTTTT.

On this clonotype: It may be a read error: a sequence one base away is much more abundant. In DNA, the CDR3 is TGTGCCATCAGCGGGGACAGGGGGCACGAGACCCAGTACTTC. This translates into CAISGDRGHETQYF. The chain couples TRBV10-3 to TRBJ2-5; the match to TRBD1 covers 12 bases. Germline loops: CDR1 ENHRY, CDR2 SYGVKD. The CDR3 runs 14 residues. Trimming took 6 bases from V and 5 from J; bases not matched to a gene: 4.

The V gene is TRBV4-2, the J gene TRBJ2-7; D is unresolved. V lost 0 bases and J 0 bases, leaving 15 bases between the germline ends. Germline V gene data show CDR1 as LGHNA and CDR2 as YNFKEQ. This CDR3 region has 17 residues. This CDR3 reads CASSQDFQATFSYEQYF. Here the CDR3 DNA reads TGTGCCAGCAGCCAAGATTTTCAGGCGACCTTCTCCTACGAGCAGTACTTC.

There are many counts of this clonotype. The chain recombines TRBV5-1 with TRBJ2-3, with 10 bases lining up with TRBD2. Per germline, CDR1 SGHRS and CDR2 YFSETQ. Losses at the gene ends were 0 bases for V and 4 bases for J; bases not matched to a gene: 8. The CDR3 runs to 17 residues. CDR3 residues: CASSLVAGTSVPDTQYF. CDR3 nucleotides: TGCGCCAGCAGCTTGGTCGCCGGGACTAGCGTCCCAGATACGCAGTATTTT. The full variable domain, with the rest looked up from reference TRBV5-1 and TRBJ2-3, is KAGVTQTPRYLIKTRGQQVTLSCSPISGHRSVSWYQQTPGQGLQFLFEYFSETQRNKGNFPGRFSGRQFSNSRSEMNVSTLELGDSALYLCASSLVAGTSVPDTQYFGPGTRLTVL.

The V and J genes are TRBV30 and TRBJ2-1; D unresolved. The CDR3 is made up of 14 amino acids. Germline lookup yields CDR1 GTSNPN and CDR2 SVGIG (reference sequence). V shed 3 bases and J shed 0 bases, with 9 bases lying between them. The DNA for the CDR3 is TGTGCCTGGAGGGATCGGAACTCCTACAATGAGCAGTTCTTC. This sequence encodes CAWRDRNSYNEQFF. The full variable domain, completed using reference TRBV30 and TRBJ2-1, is SQTIHQWPATLVQPVGSPLSLECTVEGTSNPNLYWYRQAAGRGLQLLFYSVGIGQISSEVPQNLSASRPQDRQFILSSKKLLLSDSGFYLCAWRDRNSYNEQFFGPGTRLTVL.

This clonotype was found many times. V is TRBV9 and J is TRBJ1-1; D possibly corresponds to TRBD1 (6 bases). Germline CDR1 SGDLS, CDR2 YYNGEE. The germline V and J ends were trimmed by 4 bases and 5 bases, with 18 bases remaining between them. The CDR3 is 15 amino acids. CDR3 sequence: CASSSGGGRKTEAFF. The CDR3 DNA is TGTGCCAGCAGCTCGGGAGGGGGGCGTAAGACTGAAGCTTTCTTT.

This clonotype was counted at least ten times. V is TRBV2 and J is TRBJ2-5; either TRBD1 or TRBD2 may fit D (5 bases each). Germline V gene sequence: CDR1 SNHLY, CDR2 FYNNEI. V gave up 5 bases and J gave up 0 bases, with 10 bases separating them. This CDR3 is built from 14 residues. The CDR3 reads CASSPGTYQETQYF. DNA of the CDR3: TGTGCCAGCAGTCCCGGGACGTACCAAGAGACCCAGTACTTC.

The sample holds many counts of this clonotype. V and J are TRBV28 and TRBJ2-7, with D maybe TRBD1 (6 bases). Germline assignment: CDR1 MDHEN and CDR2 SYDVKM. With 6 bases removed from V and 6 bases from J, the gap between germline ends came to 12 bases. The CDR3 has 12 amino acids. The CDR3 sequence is CASRSQGREQYV. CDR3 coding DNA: TGTGCCAGCAGATCACAGGGTCGCGAGCAGTACGTC.

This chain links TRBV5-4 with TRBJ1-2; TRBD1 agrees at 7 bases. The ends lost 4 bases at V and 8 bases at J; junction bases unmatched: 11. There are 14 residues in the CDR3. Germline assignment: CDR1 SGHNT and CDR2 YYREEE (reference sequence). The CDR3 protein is CASSQGEGSRGYTF. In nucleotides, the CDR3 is TGTGCCAGCAGCCAGGGGGAGGGATCTAGAGGCTACACCTTC.